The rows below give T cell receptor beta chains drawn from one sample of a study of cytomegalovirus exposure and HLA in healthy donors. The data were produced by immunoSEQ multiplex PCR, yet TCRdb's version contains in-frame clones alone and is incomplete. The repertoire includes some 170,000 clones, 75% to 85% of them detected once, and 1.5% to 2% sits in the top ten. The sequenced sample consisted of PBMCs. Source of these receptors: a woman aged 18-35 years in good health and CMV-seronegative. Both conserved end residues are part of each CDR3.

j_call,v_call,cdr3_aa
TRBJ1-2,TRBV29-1,CSVPGQGEGYTF
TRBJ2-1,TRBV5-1,CASRKQGASYNEQFF
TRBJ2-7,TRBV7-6,CASSLGQGAGEQYF
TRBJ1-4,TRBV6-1,CASSKVQAGIATNEKLFF
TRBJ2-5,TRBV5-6,CASSYARTPQETQYF
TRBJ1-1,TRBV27,CASSPGRVTEAFF
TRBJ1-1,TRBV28,CASSLATMNTEAFF
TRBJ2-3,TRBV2,CASRLDRGFTDTQYF
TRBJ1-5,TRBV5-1,CASSLGGGLSNQPQHF
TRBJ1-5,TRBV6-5,CASRRTGVNQPQHF
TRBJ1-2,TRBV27,CASSEGQGYGYTF
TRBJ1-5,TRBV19,CASMSTGANQPQHF
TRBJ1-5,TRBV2,CASSAQNSNQPQHF
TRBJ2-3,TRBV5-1,CASSVEGTNLADTQYF
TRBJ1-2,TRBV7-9,CASSTWTGGSYGYTF
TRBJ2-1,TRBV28,CASSTAKAGGPYNEQFF
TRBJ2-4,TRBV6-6,CASTVSGGGKNIQYF
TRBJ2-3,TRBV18,CASSPGLRDTQYF
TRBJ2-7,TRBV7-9,CASSLGGSRHEQYF
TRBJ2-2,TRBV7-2,CASSITSGSVAGELFF
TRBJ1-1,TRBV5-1,CASSSPGDRGLMNTEAFF
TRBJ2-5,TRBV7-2,CASSLMGTSEETQYF
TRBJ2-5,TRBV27,CASSKTLADQETQYF
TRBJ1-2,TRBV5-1,CASSLVTRADGYTF
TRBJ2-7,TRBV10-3,CAISESMGASGEQYF
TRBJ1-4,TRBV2,CASKPDRADEKLFF
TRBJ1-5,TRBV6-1,CASRAPDRRLHF
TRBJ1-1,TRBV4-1,CASSPTGGTEAFF
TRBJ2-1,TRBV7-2,CASRLAGGNEQFF
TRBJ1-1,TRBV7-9,CASSLGTRDTEAFF
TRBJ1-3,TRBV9,CASSSTGQGSGNTIYF
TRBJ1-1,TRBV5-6,CASSLYLGTKSTEAFF
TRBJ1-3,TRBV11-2,CASSLGDRSGNTIYF
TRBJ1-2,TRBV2,CASSPMTGTYGYTF
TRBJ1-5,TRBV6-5,CASRDRVNQPQHF
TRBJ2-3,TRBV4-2,CASSQAGDTQYF
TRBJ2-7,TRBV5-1,CASSLEPAGVGEQYF
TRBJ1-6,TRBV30,CAWSVGVFNSPLHF
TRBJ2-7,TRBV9,CASSETPPSGLASYEQYF
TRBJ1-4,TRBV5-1,CASRVQVSTNEKLFF
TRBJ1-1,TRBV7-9,CASSFPSNTEAFF
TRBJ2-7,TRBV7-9,CASSWESHEQYF
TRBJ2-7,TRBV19,CASSVSSGWPYEQYF
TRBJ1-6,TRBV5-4,CASSRGQGGNSPLHF
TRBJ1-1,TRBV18,CASSPPSGQQNTEAFF
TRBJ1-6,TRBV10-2,CASSRTGQTYNSPLHF
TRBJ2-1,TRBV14,CASSRLTGWVEQFF
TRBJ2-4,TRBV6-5,CASSPLDGDIQYF
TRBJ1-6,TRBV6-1,CASSEDRKLPLHF
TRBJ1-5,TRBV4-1,CASSLIPVYSNQPQHF
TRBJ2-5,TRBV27,CASSLSSGLAGVSEQYF
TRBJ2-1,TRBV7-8,CASSPTIRLADYNEQFF
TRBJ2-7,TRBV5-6,CASSLVDFPYEQHF
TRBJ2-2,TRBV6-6,CASSYSSGFGELFF
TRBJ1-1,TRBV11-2,CASSFRWGDTEAFF
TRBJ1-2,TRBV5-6,CASSGGQSYGYTF
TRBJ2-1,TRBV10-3,CAISAPNTNEQFF